This TCR beta chain is from a study of cytomegalovirus exposure and HLA in healthy donors. Trimming removed 1 base at V and 11 bases at J, with 17 bases between. The CDR3 contains 14 residues. The germline gives CDR1 LNHNV, CDR2 YYDKDF (reference sequence). In the PCR, 60 Vbeta and 13 Jbeta primers were used. Here immunoSEQ multiplex PCR was the method, and the copy in TCRdb shows in-frame clones only, minus some. The sample lists about 68,000 clones, 80% to 90% occurring once. The origin of this receptor is a human donor in good health. The sample comprised PBMCs. The V and J genes are TRBV15 and TRBJ1-1; D gene uncertain. The CDR3 DNA sequence: TGTGCCACCAGCAGAGGGTCTGCGGGAGTCAGGGCTTTCTTT. It specifies CATSRGSAGVRAFF.